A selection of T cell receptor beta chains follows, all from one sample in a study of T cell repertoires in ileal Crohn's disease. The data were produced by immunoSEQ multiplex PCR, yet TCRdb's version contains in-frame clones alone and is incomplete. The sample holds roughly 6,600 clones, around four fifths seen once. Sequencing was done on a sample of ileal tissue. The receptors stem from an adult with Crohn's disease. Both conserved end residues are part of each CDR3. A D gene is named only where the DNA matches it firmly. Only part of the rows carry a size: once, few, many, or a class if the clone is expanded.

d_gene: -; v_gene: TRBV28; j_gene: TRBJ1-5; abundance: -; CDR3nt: TGTGCCAGCAGTCAAACCAACAGGGTGAGGAGCAATCAGCCCCAGCATTTT; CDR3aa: CASSQTNRVRSNQPQHF
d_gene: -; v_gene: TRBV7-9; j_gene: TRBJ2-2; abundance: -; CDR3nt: TGTGCCAGCAGCCCCGAAGGGGGGGAGCTGTTTTTT; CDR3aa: CASSPEGGELFF
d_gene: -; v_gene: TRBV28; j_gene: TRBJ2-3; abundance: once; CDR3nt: TGTGCCAGCAGAAACCCCAGCGGTTCTAAAGATACGCAGTATTTT; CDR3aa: CASRNPSGSKDTQYF
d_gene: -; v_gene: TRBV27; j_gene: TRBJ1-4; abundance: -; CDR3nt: TGTGCCGCCCGTGGCAGGGAAGAAAAACTGTTTTTT; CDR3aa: CAARGREEKLFF
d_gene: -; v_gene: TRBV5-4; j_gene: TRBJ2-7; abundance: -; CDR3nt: TGTGCCAGCAGCCACCCGGACGGCTACGAGCAGTACTTC; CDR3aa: CASSHPDGYEQYF
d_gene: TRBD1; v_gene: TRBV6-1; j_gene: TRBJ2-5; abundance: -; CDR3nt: TGTGCCAGCAGTGAATGGAGGACAGGGCCAGAGACCCAGTACTTC; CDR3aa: CASSEWRTGPETQYF
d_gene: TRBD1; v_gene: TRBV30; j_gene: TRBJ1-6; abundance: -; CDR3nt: TGTGCCTGGAGTCCCAGACAGGGGGATTCACCCCTCCACTTT; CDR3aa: CAWSPRQGDSPLHF
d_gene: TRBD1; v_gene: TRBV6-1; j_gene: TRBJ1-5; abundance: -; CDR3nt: TGTGCCAGCAGTGAAGCAAACAGGGGATTCCAGCCCCAGCATTTT; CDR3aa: CASSEANRGFQPQHF
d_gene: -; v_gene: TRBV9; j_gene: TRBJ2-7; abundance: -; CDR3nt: TGTGCCAGCAGCGTAGATCCTTCCTACGAGCAGTACTTC; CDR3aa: CASSVDPSYEQYF
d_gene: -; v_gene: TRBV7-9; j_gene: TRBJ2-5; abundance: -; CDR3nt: TGTGCCAGCAGCCAGCCGGTAGCGACCCAGTACTTC; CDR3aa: CASSQPVATQYF
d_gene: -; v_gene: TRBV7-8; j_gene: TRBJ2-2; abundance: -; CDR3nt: TGTGCCAGCAGCTTCCGCGCTAGCTTCGACACCGGGGAGCTGTTTTTT; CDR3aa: CASSFRASFDTGELFF
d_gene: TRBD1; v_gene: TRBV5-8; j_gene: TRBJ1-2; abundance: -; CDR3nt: TGTGCCAGCAGCTATCGGGACAGGGGCTATGGCTACACCTTC; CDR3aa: CASSYRDRGYGYTF
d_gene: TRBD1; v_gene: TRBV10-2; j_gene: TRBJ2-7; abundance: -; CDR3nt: TGCGCCAGCAGTAAAAACAGGGGAGTCGAGCAGTACTTC; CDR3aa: CASSKNRGVEQYF
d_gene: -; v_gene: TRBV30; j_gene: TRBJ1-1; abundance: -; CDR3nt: TGTGCCTGGGTGGAAGGGTTCAACACTGAAGCTTTCTTT; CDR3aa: CAWVEGFNTEAFF
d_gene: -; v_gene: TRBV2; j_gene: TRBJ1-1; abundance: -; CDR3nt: TGTGCCAGCAGTGGTCTATCAGGAATGAACACTGAAGCTTTCTTT; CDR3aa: CASSGLSGMNTEAFF
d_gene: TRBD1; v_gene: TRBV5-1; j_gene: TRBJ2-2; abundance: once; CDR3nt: TGCGCCAGCAGCTTGGTGGCCCGACAGGGGCTGGCCGGGGAGCTGTTTTTT; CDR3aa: CASSLVARQGLAGELFF
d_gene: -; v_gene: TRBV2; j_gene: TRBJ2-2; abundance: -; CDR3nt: TGTGCCAGCAGTGAAATAGAGTTAACCGGGGAGCTGTTTTTT; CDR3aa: CASSEIELTGELFF
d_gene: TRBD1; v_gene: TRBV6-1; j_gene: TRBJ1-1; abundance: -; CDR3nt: TGTGCCAGCAGTGAACCAGGGGGCGACCCGAACACTGAAGCTTTCTTT; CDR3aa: CASSEPGGDPNTEAFF
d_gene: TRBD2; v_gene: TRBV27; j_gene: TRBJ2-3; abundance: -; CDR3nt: TGTGCCAGCAGTTCCTATGGGGTGGCGGGGGGTCGCACAGATACGCAGTATTTT; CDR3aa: CASSSYGVAGGRTDTQYF
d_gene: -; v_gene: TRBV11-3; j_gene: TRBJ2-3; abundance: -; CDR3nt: TGTGCCAGCAGCACTAGGGGTAGCACAGATACGCAGTATTTT; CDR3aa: CASSTRGSTDTQYF
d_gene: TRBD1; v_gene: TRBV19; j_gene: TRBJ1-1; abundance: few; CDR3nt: TGTGCCAGTAGTACCCGACAGGGAACGGCTGAAGCTTTCTTT; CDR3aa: CASSTRQGTAEAFF
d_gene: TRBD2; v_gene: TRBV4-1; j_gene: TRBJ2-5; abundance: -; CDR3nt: TGCGCCAGCAGCAAAGGGGGGACTAGTCAGCAGACCCAGTACTTC; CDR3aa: CASSKGGTSQQTQYF
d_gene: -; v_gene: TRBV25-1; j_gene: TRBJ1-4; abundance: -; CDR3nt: TGTGCCAGCAGTGGATCGGCTCTCGCAACTAATGAAAAACTGTTTTTT; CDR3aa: CASSGSALATNEKLFF
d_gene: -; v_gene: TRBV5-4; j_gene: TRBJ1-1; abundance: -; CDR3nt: TGTGCCAGCAGCTATTACGGGTTAGAGCGGACTGAAGCTTTCTTT; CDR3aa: CASSYYGLERTEAFF
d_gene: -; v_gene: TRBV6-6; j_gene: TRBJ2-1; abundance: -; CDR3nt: TGTGCCAGCAGTTACTCAGGGGTAGATGAGCAGTTCTTC; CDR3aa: CASSYSGVDEQFF
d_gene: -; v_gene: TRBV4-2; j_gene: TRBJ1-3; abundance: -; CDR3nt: TGTGCCAGCAGCCAAGAATTGGGCTCTGGAAACACCATATATTTT; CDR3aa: CASSQELGSGNTIYF
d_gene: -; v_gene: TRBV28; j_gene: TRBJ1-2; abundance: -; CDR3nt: TGTGCCAGCAGCCCCGGGACATCTAACTATGGCTACACCTTC; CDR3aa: CASSPGTSNYGYTF
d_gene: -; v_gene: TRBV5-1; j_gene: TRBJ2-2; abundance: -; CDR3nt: TGCGCCAGCAGCTTTGTCCAGGGTCGGACCGGGGAGCTGTTTTTT; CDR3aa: CASSFVQGRTGELFF
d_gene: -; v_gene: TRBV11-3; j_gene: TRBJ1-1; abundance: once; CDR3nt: TGTGCCAGCAGCTACAGCTTGAACACTGAAGCTTTCTTT; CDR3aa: CASSYSLNTEAFF
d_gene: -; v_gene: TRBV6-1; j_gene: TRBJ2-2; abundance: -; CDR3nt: TGTGCCAGCACCGAAGATCAGTTTGGGGAGCTGTTTTTT; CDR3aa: CASTEDQFGELFF
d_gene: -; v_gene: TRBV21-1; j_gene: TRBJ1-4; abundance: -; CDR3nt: TGTGCCAGCAGCAAATATGCGGGGAGGGCGAGAGAAAAACTGTTTTTT; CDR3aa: CASSKYAGRAREKLFF
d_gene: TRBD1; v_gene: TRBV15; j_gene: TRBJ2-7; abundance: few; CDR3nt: TGTGCCACCAGCCGGGAAGGACAGGGGGGTCCCTACGAGCAGTACTTC; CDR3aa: CATSREGQGGPYEQYF
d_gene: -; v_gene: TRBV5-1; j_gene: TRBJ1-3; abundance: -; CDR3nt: TGCGCCAGCAGCTTGGCTGGGCTGGGAAACACCATATATTTT; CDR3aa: CASSLAGLGNTIYF
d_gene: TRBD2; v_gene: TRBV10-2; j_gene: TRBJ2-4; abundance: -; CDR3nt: TGCGCCAGCAGTATTAGCGGGGGGGCCAAAAACATTCAGTACTTC; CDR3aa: CASSISGGAKNIQYF
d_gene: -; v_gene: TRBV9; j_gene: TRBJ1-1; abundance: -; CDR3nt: TGTGCCAGCAGCGCCCCGGGGAGGGGGACCGCTGAAGCTTTCTTT; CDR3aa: CASSAPGRGTAEAFF
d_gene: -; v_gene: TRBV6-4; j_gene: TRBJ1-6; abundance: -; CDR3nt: TGTGCCAGCAGTGAACGAATAGACAGTCCCCTCCACTTT; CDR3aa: CASSERIDSPLHF
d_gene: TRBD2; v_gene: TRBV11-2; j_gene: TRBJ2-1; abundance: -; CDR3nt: TGTGCCAGCAGCTTAGGGGCCGGGGTAGCGGGGAACAATGAGCAGTTCTTC; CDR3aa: CASSLGAGVAGNNEQFF
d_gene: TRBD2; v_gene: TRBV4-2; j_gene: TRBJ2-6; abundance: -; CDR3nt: TGTGCCAGCAGCCGCGGGGGAACCTCTTCGGCCAACGTCCTGACTTTC; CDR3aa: CASSRGGTSSANVLTF
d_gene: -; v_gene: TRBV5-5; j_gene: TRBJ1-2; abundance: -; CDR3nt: TGTGCCAGCAGCTTTCAAGTCGGGCCAGGCTATGGCTACACCTTC; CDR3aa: CASSFQVGPGYGYTF
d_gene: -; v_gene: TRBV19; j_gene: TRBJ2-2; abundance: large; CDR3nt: TGTGCCAGTAGTACCATCGCTGGTGGGGAGCTGTTTTTT; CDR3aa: CASSTIAGGELFF
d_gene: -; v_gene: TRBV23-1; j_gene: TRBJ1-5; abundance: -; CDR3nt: TGCGCCAGCAGTCGGGCCGATCAGCCCCAGCATTTT; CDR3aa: CASSRADQPQHF
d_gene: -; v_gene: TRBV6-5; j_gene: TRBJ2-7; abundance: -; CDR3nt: TGTGCCAGCAGTCAATGGGGGACCGAGCAGTACTTC; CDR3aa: CASSQWGTEQYF
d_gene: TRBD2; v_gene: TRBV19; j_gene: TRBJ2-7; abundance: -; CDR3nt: TGTGCCAGTAGACCGACGACTAGCGGGGGGTCCCTATACGAGCAGTACTTC; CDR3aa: CASRPTTSGGSLYEQYF
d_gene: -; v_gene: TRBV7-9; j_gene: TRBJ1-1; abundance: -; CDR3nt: TGTGCCAGCAGCTTGGTCTACACTGAAGCTTTCTTT; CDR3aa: CASSLVYTEAFF
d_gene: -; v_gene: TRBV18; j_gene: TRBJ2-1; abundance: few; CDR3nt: TGTGCCAGCTCACCAAAGGGTAGCTCCTACAATGAGCAGTTCTTC; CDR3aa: CASSPKGSSYNEQFF
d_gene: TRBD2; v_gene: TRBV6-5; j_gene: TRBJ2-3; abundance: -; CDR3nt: TGTGCCAGCAGACAGCGGGGGCGGGTAGATACGCAGTATTTT; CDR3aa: CASRQRGRVDTQYF
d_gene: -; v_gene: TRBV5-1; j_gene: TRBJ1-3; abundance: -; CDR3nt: TGCGCCAGCAGCTTGGGCAGCTCTGGAAACACCATATATTTT; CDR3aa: CASSLGSSGNTIYF
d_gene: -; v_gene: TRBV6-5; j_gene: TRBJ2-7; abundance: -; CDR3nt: TGTGCCAGCAGGAACATCTACGAGCAGTACTTC; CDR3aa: CASRNIYEQYF
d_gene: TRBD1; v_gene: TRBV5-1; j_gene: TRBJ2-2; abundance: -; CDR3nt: TGCGCCAGCACCAGGACAGGGGTCAGTGGGAACACCGGGGAGCTGTTTTTT; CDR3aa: CASTRTGVSGNTGELFF